The rows below give T cell receptor beta chains drawn from one sample of a study of blood T cell repertoires in COVID-19. The method was immunoSEQ multiplex PCR; TCRdb's version includes in-frame clones alone and lacks a portion of them. The sample records roughly 54,000 clones, around 93% being singletons. What was sequenced was peripheral blood. The receptors here all came from a woman aged 55-75 years with active or convalescent COVID-19. CDR3s leave out the opening cysteine and the closing phenylalanine or tryptophan. Fields, in order: clone size, V gene, J gene, CDR3 protein. Not every row has a clone size; where given, it reads once, few, many or a size class.

.	TRBV6-5	TRBJ2-3	ASCISPGGDTQY
few	TRBV30	TRBJ1-5	AWSPNRDVAQPQH
.	TRBV3-1/TRBV3-2	TRBJ2-7	ASSQVSSGYEQY
.	TRBV6-5	TRBJ1-2	ASKRTGVVYGYT
.	TRBV19	TRBJ1-2	ASSQGPANYGYT
once	TRBV15	TRBJ2-3	ATSGQLGADTQY
.	TRBV19	TRBJ1-6	ASSLRQANNSPLH
.	TRBV19	TRBJ1-5	ASSLGGGNQPQH
.	TRBV28	TRBJ2-2	ASRGRVNTGELF
.	TRBV6-7	TRBJ2-7	ASTNTGTSGRYEQY
.	TRBV6-5	TRBJ2-7	ASSRGPLNEQY
few	TRBV21-1	TRBJ1-5	ASSTGEGQPQH
once	TRBV19	TRBJ2-1	ASSIEDNEQF
.	TRBV5-1	TRBJ1-2	ASSPPGGLGGYT
.	TRBV6-5	TRBJ2-2	ASTIRGAGELF
.	TRBV3-1/TRBV3-2	TRBJ1-1	ASSQTGRVSNTEAF
.	TRBV5-4	TRBJ2-5	ASSTPPGQGHDETQY
.	TRBV6-2/TRBV6-3	TRBJ1-6	ASSPGQARTGSPLH
.	TRBV24-1	TRBJ1-2	ATSEEQGVGYT
.	TRBV5-1	TRBJ1-6	ASSLAQGQVNSPLH
.	TRBV6-5	TRBJ2-7	ASRSGGTYEQY
.	TRBV5-1	TRBJ2-6	ASSSVTGGTGANVLT